What follows is one TCR beta chain and its context. These data are taken from a study of cytotoxic CD8 clonotypes in ibrutinib-treated CLL. The germline CDR1 and CDR2 sequences are SGHNT and YYREEE (reference sequence). The CDR3 runs 14 residues. V dropped 4 bases and J dropped 4 bases, with 12 bases sitting between them. Generated by immunoSEQ multiplex PCR, the TCRdb table keeps only in-frame clones and is missing some. Here the sample spans roughly 180,000 clones, around 80% being singletons. The source material was PBMCs, sampled after 24 months of ibrutinib treatment. The chain is built from TRBV5-4 and TRBJ1-3; a weak D match, TRBD1 (6 bases). The sequence was collected from a human donor with chronic lymphocytic leukemia. The CDR3 nucleotides are TGTGCCAGCAGCCTCACGGGGGGCGGAAACACCATATATTTT. It yields the protein CASSLTGGGNTIYF. The complete variable domain, with remaining parts taken from reference TRBV5-4 and TRBJ1-3, reads ETGVTQSPTHLIKTRGQQVTLRCSSQSGHNTVSWYQQALGQGPQFIFQYYREEENGRGNFPPRFSGLQFPNYSSELNVNALELDDSALYLCASSLTGGGNTIYFGEGSWLTVV.